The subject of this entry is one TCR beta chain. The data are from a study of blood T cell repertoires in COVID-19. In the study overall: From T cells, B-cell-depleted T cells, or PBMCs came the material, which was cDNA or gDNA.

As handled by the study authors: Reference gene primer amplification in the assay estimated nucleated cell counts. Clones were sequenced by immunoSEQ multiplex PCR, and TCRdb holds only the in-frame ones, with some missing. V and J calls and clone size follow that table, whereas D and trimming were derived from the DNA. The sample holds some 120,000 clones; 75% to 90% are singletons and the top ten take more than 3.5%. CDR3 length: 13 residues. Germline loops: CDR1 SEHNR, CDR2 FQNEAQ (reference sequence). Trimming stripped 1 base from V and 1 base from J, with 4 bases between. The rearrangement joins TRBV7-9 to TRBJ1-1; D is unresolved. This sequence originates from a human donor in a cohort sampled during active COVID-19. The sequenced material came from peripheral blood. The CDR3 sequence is CASSLVQNTEAFF. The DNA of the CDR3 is TGTGCCAGCAGCTTAGTCCAGAACACTGAAGCTTTCTTT.